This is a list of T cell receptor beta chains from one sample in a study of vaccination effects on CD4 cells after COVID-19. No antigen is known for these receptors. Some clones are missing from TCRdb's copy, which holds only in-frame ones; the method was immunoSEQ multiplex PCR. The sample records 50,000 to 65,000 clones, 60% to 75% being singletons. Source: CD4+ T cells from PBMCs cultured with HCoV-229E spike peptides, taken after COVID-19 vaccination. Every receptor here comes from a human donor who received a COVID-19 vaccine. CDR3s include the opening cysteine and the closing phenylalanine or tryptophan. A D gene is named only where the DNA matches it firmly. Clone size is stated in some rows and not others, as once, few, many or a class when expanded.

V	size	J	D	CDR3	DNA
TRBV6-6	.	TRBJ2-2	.	CASSYVQSPGELFF	TGTGCCAGCAGTTACGTACAATCCCCCGGGGAGCTGTTTTTT
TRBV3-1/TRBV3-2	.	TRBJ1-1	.	CASSPRESTEAFF	TGTGCCAGCAGCCCCAGGGAGAGCACTGAAGCTTTCTTT
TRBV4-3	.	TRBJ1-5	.	CASSQGRGSNQPQHF	TGCGCCAGCAGCCAAGGGAGGGGTAGCAATCAGCCCCAGCATTTT
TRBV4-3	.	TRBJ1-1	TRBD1	CAGYETGTGAGSIFEVNTEAFF	TGCGCCGGATACGAAACCGGGACAGGGGCAGGTTCGATTTTCGAAGTGAACACTGAAGCTTTCTTT
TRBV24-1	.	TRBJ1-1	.	CATSDFRDEAFF	TGTGCCACCAGTGATTTCAGGGATGAAGCTTTCTTT
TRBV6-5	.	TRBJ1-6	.	CASSYRNSPLHF	TGTGCCAGCAGTTATAGAAATTCACCCCTCCACTTT
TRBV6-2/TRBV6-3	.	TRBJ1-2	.	CASSYLEGTLF	TGTGCCAGCAGTTATCTGGAGGGCACTCTCTTC
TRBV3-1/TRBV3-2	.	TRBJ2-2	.	CASSQGTRNTGELFF	TGTGCCAGCAGCCAAGGCACGAGGAACACCGGGGAGCTGTTTTTT
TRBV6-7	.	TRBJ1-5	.	CASIPPGSGGQPQHF	TGTGCCAGCATCCCCCCAGGGTCGGGGGGTCAGCCCCAGCATTTT
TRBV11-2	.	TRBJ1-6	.	CASSPKVATDSYNSPLHF	TGTGCCAGCAGCCCCAAAGTGGCGACAGACTCCTATAATTCACCCCTCCACTTT
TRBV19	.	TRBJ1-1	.	CASEGRGGIMNTEAFF	TGTGCCAGTGAGGGCAGGGGCGGAATAATGAACACTGAAGCTTTCTTT
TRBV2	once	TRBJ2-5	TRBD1	CASSYHDRGKETQYF	TGTGCCAGCAGTTATCACGACAGGGGAAAAGAGACCCAGTACTTC
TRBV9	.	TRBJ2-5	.	CASSVDREETQYF	TGTGCCAGCAGCGTAGACAGGGAAGAGACCCAGTACTTC
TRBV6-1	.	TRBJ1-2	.	CASSEAALGSYYGYTF	TGTGCCAGCAGTGAAGCCGCCCTAGGGAGTTACTATGGCTACACCTTC
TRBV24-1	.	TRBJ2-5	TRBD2	CATSVPAGGGETQYF	TGTGCCACCAGTGTCCCAGCGGGGGGTGGGGAGACCCAGTACTTC
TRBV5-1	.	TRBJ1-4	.	CASSSFQSTNEKLFF	TGCGCCAGCAGCTCATTTCAGTCAACTAATGAAAAACTGTTTTTT
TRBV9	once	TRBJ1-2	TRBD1	CASSVGAGTGAYGYTF	TGTGCCAGCAGCGTAGGCGCCGGGACAGGGGCCTATGGCTACACCTTC
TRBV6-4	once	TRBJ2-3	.	CASSDTDYPTDTQYF	TGTGCCAGCAGTGACACGGACTACCCCACAGATACGCAGTATTTT
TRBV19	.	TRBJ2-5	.	CASSPRGGVGWSDGETQYF	TGTGCCAGTAGTCCCCGCGGAGGGGTGGGGTGGTCGGACGGAGAGACCCAGTACTTC
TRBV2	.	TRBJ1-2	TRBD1	CASSSQGSPYGYTF	TGTGCCAGCAGTTCACAGGGGTCGCCCTATGGCTACACCTTC
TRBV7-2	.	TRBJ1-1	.	CASSLIQGGNTEAFF	TGTGCCAGCAGCTTAATACAGGGAGGGAACACTGAAGCTTTCTTT
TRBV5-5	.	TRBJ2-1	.	CASSLAGAVDGNEQFF	TGTGCCAGCAGCTTGGCCGGGGCTGTTGATGGGAATGAGCAGTTCTTC
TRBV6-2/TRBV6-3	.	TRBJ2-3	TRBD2	CASSDGRVRLRDTQYF	TGTGCCAGCAGCGACGGGAGGGTACGTCTGCGCGATACGCAGTATTTT
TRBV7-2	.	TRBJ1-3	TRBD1	CASSTGTGRGNTIYF	TGTGCCAGCAGCACAGGGACAGGGCGCGGAAACACCATATATTTT
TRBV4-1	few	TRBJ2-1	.	CASSQAESGISYNEQFF	TGCGCCAGCAGCCAAGCTGAATCCGGGATCTCCTACAATGAGCAGTTCTTC
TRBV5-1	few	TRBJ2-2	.	CASSPPGGTNTGELFF	TGCGCCAGCAGCCCCCCCGGGGGTACGAACACCGGGGAGCTGTTTTTT
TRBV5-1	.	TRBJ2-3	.	CASSDPGDTDTQYF	TGCGCCAGCAGCGACCCAGGGGACACAGATACGCAGTATTTT
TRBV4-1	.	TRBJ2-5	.	CASSQATFQETQYF	TGCGCCAGCAGCCAAGCGACATTCCAAGAGACCCAGTACTTC
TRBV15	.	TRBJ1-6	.	CATSRDTSNSPLHF	TGTGCCACCAGCAGAGATACCTCGAATTCACCCCTCCACTTT
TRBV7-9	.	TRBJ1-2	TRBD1	CASSPSTGAYGYTF	TGTGCCAGCAGCCCCTCCACAGGGGCCTATGGCTACACCTTC
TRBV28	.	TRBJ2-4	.	CASSLPSAAKNIQYF	TGTGCCAGCAGTTTACCGTCCGCGGCCAAAAACATTCAGTACTTC
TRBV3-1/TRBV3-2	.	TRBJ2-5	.	CASSPPDSKRETQYF	TGTGCCAGCAGCCCCCCCGACTCCAAACGGGAGACCCAGTACTTC
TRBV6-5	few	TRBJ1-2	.	CASRLEPYGYTF	TGTGCCAGCAGACTAGAGCCGTATGGCTACACCTTC
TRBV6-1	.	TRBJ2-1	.	CASSEAGNYNEQFF	TGTGCCAGCAGTGAAGCCGGAAACTACAATGAGCAGTTCTTC
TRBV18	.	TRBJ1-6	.	CASSPPYNSPLHF	TGTGCCAGCTCACCACCCTATAATTCACCCCTCCACTTT
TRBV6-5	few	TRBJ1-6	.	CASSYAPATSPLHF	TGTGCCAGCAGTTATGCCCCGGCGACTTCACCCCTCCACTTT
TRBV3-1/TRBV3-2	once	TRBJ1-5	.	CASSQDKGLQPQHF	TGTGCCAGCAGCCAAGATAAGGGACTACAGCCCCAGCATTTT
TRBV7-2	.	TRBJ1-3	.	CASSFVDFSGNTIYF	TGTGCCAGCAGCTTTGTTGATTTCTCTGGAAACACCATATATTTT
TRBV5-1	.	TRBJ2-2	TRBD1	CASSLAAGGYTGELFF	TGCGCCAGCAGCTTGGCGGCAGGGGGATACACCGGGGAGCTGTTTTTT
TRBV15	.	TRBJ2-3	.	CATSVRGPDTQYF	TGTGCCACCAGCGTACGGGGGCCAGATACGCAGTATTTT
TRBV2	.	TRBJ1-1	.	CASRTHSGPTEAFF	TGTGCCAGCAGGACCCACTCAGGACCTACTGAAGCTTTCTTT
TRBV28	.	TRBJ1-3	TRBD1	CASSNAGTVYSGNTIYF	TGTGCCAGCAGCAACGCCGGGACAGTCTACTCTGGAAACACCATATATTTT
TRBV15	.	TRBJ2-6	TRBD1	CATCLGQGFGANVLTF	TGTGCCACCTGTCTCGGACAGGGTTTCGGGGCCAACGTCCTGACTTTC